The clone carrying this T cell receptor (beta chain) showed up many times. Its antigen is currently unknown. The CDR3 runs 17 residues. Germline values: CDR1 KGHSH, CDR2 LQKENI. The V and J ends lost 0 bases and 8 bases, in that order; junction bases with no gene match: 14. Libraries were prepared by immunoSEQ multiplex PCR; TCRdb keeps only in-frame clonotypes and omits some of them. This sample comprises 7,000 to 9,500 clones, none seen once only. This sample is part of a study of T cells after posttransplantation cyclophosphamide. A marrow graft followed busulfan-fludarabine conditioning, with cyclophosphamide on days +3 and +4. Study-level points and caveats: Tissue-infiltrating T cells from skin or gut overlapped little with blood T cells. Later blood repertoires were often dominated by clones from the donor CD8+ memory compartment.

The TCR was taken from a male patient in his 50s who received an allogeneic stem cell transplant from a related donor and was CMV-positive. Some T cells may have originated in the graft donor. Specimen: PBMCs, collected about 350 days after allogeneic stem cell transplant with posttransplant cyclophosphamide. The V gene is TRBV18, the J gene TRBJ1-2, with 8 nucleotides matching TRBD1. This CDR3 is CASSPPGEGQGRGGYTF. CDR3 sequence (DNA): TGTGCCAGCTCACCACCGGGGGAAGGACAGGGCAGAGGAGGCTACACCTTC. The full variable domain, in which reference TRBV18 and TRBJ1-2 provide the parts outside the CDR3, is NAGVMQNPRHLVRRRGQEARLRCSPMKGHSHVYWYRQLPEEGLKFMVYLQKENIIDESGMPKERFSAEFPKEGPSILRIQQVVRGDSAAYFCASSPPGEGQGRGGYTFGSGTRLTVV.